The 32 T cell receptor beta chains in this list originate from one sample, sequenced in a study of CD8+CD57+ T cells in acquired aplastic anemia. Genomic DNA templated the TCR beta VDJ and CDR3 profiling. TCRdb processed the reads anew with MiXCR; each CDR3 protein has one entry. The sample lists approximately 300,000 distinct CDR3 sequences, roughly 61% occurring once. The sequenced patients had an expansion of CD8+CD57+ cells seen by flow cytometry. The sequenced sample consisted of sorted CD4+, CD8+, or CD8+CD57+ T cells (not recorded which) from PBMCs. The source is a human donor with aplastic anemia.

This clonotype was observed a handful of times. This rearrangement joins TRBV20-1 to TRBJ2-7; D ambiguous. The germline gives CDR1 DFQATT, CDR2 SNEGSKA (reference sequence). The V end was cut by 2 bases, the J end by 3 bases, with 8 bases between. This CDR3 comprises 12 residues. The CDR3 here is CSARRTGYEQYF. CDR3 bases: TGCAGTGCTAGACGGACCGGCTACGAGCAGTACTTC.

Many counts were recorded for this clonotype. This chain joins TRBV9 and TRBJ1-2; D ambiguous. The V and J ends lost 0 bases and 4 bases respectively, with 7 bases between them. Germline values: CDR1 SGDLS, CDR2 YYNGEE. This CDR3 is 13 amino acids long. The CDR3 loop is CASSVALGYGYTF. The CDR3, as DNA: TGTGCCAGCAGCGTAGCTCTCGGCTATGGCTACACCTTC.

In its sample, this clonotype was seen a few times. The V call is TRBV20-1, the J call TRBJ2-5, with D perhaps TRBD2 (6 bases). Trimming pared 8 bases from V and 7 bases from J, leaving 11 bases between. The germline V gene encodes CDR1 DFQATT and CDR2 SNEGSKA (reference sequence). The CDR3 loop spans 10 amino acids. CDR3 nucleotides: TGCAGTCCCTGGCGGGGGACCCAGTACTTC. Translating gives CSPWRGTQYF.

Only one count was recorded for this clonotype. The gene calls are TRBV12-3 or TRBV12-4 and TRBJ1-1; the D is unclear. The CDR3 has 12 residues. Trimming pared 9 bases from V and 1 base from J, leaving 9 bases between. In DNA form, the CDR3 reads TGTGCCAGTAGCGGTTGGAACACTGAAGCTTTCTTT. Its protein product is CASSGWNTEAFF.

The chain employs TRBV3-1 and TRBJ2-3; 8 bases map to TRBD2. CDR1 and CDR2 from the germline V gene are LGHDT and YNNKEL (reference sequence). This CDR3 contains 14 residues. V lost 6 bases and J lost 0; bases outside the gene matches: 2. CDR3 nucleotides: TGTGCCAGCAGGCGGGGGGCTAGCACAGATACGCAGTATTTT. Its protein product is CASRRGASTDTQYF.

The CDR3 reads CSARDHRDTEAFF. DNA of the CDR3: TGCAGTGCTAGAGACCACAGGGACACTGAAGCTTTCTTT. The chain couples TRBV20-1 to TRBJ1-1; TRBD1 might be the D (6 bases). This CDR3 comprises 13 residues. V lost 0 bases and J 3 bases, leaving 8 bases between the germline ends. Germline V CDR1 and CDR2: DFQATT, SNEGSKA (reference sequence).

The J gene is TRBJ2-1, the V gene TRBV11-3; 9 bases match TRBD1. Trimming took 1 base from V and 1 from J; bases not matched to a gene: 2. CDR1 and CDR2 from the germline V gene are SGHNT and YENEEA. This CDR3 spans 16 amino acids. CDR3 region: CASSLVGTGSYNEQFF. The CDR3 DNA reads as TGTGCCAGCAGCTTAGTCGGGACAGGGTCCTACAATGAGCAGTTCTTC.

The rearrangement joins TRBV2 to TRBJ2-5; TRBD1 or TRBD2 may be the D gene (5 bases each). V dropped 6 bases and J dropped 5 bases, with 13 bases sitting between them. In germline, CDR1 is SNHLY, CDR2 FYNNEI. This CDR3 is built from 13 residues. Here the CDR3 DNA reads TGTGCCAGCAGGGGGGTCGCGGTGGAGACCCAGTACTTC. This sequence encodes CASRGVAVETQYF.

The rearrangement links TRBV12-3 or TRBV12-4 to TRBJ1-2, with D tentatively TRBD1 (6 bases). V shed 3 bases and J shed 8 bases, with 16 bases lying between them. The CDR3 has 14 residues. The CDR3 DNA follows: TGTGCCAGCAGTTTCCTACGGGGGGCACAAGGCTACACCTTC. Encoded protein: CASSFLRGAQGYTF.

This clonotype was recorded many times. The rearrangement uses TRBV7-3 and TRBJ2-4; D call uncertain. The CDR3 has 14 residues. V was trimmed by 1 base and J by 7 bases, leaving 11 bases between them. CDR1 SGHTA and CDR2 FQGTGA come from the germline V gene. Here the CDR3 reads CASSLNGVENIQYF. CDR3 bases: TGTGCCAGCAGCTTAAATGGGGTTGAGAACATTCAGTACTTC. Using reference TRBV7-3 and TRBJ2-4 for the parts outside the CDR3, the full variable domain is GAGVSQTPSNKVTEKGKYVELRCDPISGHTALYWYRQSLGQGPEFLIYFQGTGAADDSGLPNDRFFAVRPEGSVSTLKIQRTERGDSAVYLCASSLNGVENIQYFGAGTRLSVL.

V is TRBV7-3 and J is TRBJ2-1; D unclear. The CDR3 sequence is 13 residues long. V lost 4 bases, J lost 8 bases, and 12 bases lay in between. Germline CDR1 is SGHTA and CDR2 is FQGTGA. The CDR3 reads CASSWAGSYEQFF. Written as DNA, the CDR3 is TGTGCCAGCAGCTGGGCCGGGTCCTATGAGCAGTTCTTC.

The rearrangement links TRBV10-3 to TRBJ2-1; 16 nucleotides match TRBD2. The CDR3 is 16 residues long. Germline CDR1 is ENHRY and CDR2 is SYGVKD. With 10 bases clipped from V and 10 bases from J, the junction kept 13 bases outside the gene matches. This CDR3 reads CATLGPGTSGREEQFF. Here the CDR3 DNA reads TGTGCCACCCTAGGCCCCGGGACTAGCGGGAGGGAAGAGCAGTTCTTC.

This chain uses TRBV7-8 with TRBJ2-3, with D perhaps matching TRBD1 (6 bases). From germline, CDR1 is SGHVS and CDR2 FQNEAQ. The ends were cut back, 0 bases at V and 11 bases at J, with 18 bases in the middle. This CDR3 contains 15 residues. CDR3 amino acids: CASSLANRASYEQYF. CDR3 sequence (DNA): TGTGCCAGCAGCTTAGCGAACAGGGCTAGCTACGAGCAGTATTTT.

This chain joins TRBV2 and TRBJ1-6; TRBD1 aligns across 8 bases. V lost 5 bases, J lost 6 bases, and 9 bases stayed unmatched. This CDR3 has 16 amino acids. The germline gives CDR1 SNHLY, CDR2 FYNNEI. The CDR3 loop reads CASSLSPGGFNSPLHF. The CDR3, as DNA: TGTGCCAGCAGTTTATCGCCAGGGGGCTTTAATTCACCCCTCCACTTT.

The table lists this clonotype with a count of one. The rearrangement joins TRBV20-1 to TRBJ2-7, with D unresolved. The CDR3 loop spans 14 amino acids. V was cut by 6 bases and J by 2 bases, with 17 bases left in between. Germline CDR1 and CDR2: DFQATT and SNEGSKA (reference sequence). In nucleotides, the CDR3 is TGCAGTGCCTCACTTGGCTGGGTAACCTACGAGCAGTACTTC. It is translated as CSASLGWVTYEQYF.

This clonotype was seen ten or more times. The rearrangement links TRBV12-3 or TRBV12-4 to TRBJ2-1; the D is unclear. The CDR3 is 13 amino acids. The ends were cut back, 3 bases at V and 8 bases at J, with 11 bases in the middle. CDR3 amino acids: CASSLGLKDEQFF. The CDR3 DNA sequence: TGTGCCAGCAGTTTGGGGTTAAAGGATGAGCAGTTCTTC.

The chain combines TRBV24-1 with TRBJ1-4, with 7 bases lining up with TRBD1. The length of the CDR3 is 13 residues. Germline V gene sequence: CDR1 KGHDR, CDR2 SFDVKD. After removal of 10 bases from V and 3 bases from J, the junction contained 4 bases not matched to a gene. CDR3 protein: CATRRGPNEKLFF. As DNA, the CDR3 is TGTGCCACTCGGAGGGGGCCTAATGAAAAACTGTTTTTT.

The chain recombines TRBV15 with TRBJ1-5; D gene uncertain. CDR1 is LNHNV, CDR2 YYDKDF, per germline (reference sequence). The CDR3 extends over 15 amino acids. The V end was cut by 0 bases, the J end by 9 bases, with 15 bases between. The CDR3 DNA follows: TGTGCCACCAGCAGAGATCTGATGGTCCCGGGGCCCCAGCATTTT. It encodes CATSRDLMVPGPQHF.

This clonotype was seen many times. The rearrangement links TRBV5-1 to TRBJ2-1; no clear D. Between the trimmed V and J ends, which lost 4 bases and 5 bases, there was a span of 10 bases. The CDR3 spans 13 residues. The germline V gene has CDR1 SGHRS and CDR2 YFSETQ. The CDR3 sequence is CASSQASDNEQFF. Here the CDR3 DNA reads TGCGCCAGCAGCCAAGCCTCTGACAATGAGCAGTTCTTC.

The chain has TRBV24-1 and TRBJ2-5; 9 nucleotides match TRBD1. Germline loops: CDR1 KGHDR, CDR2 SFDVKD. V was clipped by 4 bases and J by 4 bases; unmatched bases: 6. The CDR3 totals 15 residues. The CDR3 is CATSESGQGRETQYF. CDR3 nucleotide sequence: TGTGCCACCAGTGAATCGGGACAGGGCCGAGAGACCCAGTACTTC.

This clonotype was observed many times. The chain combines TRBV4-1 with TRBJ2-1; D is possibly TRBD2 (7 bases). This CDR3 has 17 residues. Trimming stripped 6 bases from V and 4 bases from J, with 22 bases between. Per the germline V gene, CDR1 is MGHRA and CDR2 is YSYEKL. As DNA, the CDR3 is TGCGCCAGCAGTCATTCACGGGGGGACCAGGGGTACAATGAGCAGTTCTTC. Translating it yields CASSHSRGDQGYNEQFF.

The rearrangement links TRBV11-2 to TRBJ2-7; no clear D gene. V was trimmed by 5 bases and J by 0 bases, leaving 11 bases between them. CDR3 length: 14 amino acids. Germline assignment: CDR1 SGHAT and CDR2 FQNNGV. CDR3 sequence reads: CASSPRRISYEQYF. The DNA of the CDR3 is TGTGCCAGCAGCCCTCGTAGGATCTCCTACGAGCAGTACTTC.

This clonotype has a single count. The genes are TRBV5-1 and TRBJ2-7; the match to TRBD2 covers 9 bases. Germline values: CDR1 SGHRS, CDR2 YFSETQ. The CDR3 spans 14 residues. J lost 2 bases, V lost 1 base, and 1 base had no gene match. CDR3 in amino acids: CASSLQRGAYEQYF. The CDR3 nucleotides read TGCGCCAGCAGCTTGCAGCGGGGGGCCTACGAGCAGTACTTC. The full variable domain, rest sourced from reference TRBV5-1 and TRBJ2-7, is KAGVTQTPRYLIKTRGQQVTLSCSPISGHRSVSWYQQTPGQGLQFLFEYFSETQRNKGNFPGRFSGRQFSNSRSEMNVSTLELGDSALYLCASSLQRGAYEQYFGPGTRLTVT.

This clonotype was found many times. This chain links TRBV10-3 with TRBJ1-5, with TRBD1 matching 7 bases. The CDR3 contains 13 residues. Germline-derived CDR1 and CDR2 are ENHRY and SYGVKD. The V and J ends lost 6 bases and 4 bases, in that order; junction bases with no gene match: 3. CDR3 sequence: CAIRGTENQPQHF. CDR3 nucleotide sequence: TGTGCCATCAGGGGGACAGAGAATCAGCCCCAGCATTTT.

The CDR3 bases are TGTGCCAGCAGCAAGTCTAACTATGGCTACACCTTC. Translated: CASSKSNYGYTF. This chain uses TRBV7-9 with TRBJ1-2; unclear D gene. Germline CDR1 is SEHNR and CDR2 is FQNEAQ (reference sequence). The length of the CDR3 is 12 residues. The V gene lost 5 bases and the J gene lost 0 bases, with 4 bases spanning the gap.

The chain couples TRBV7-3 to TRBJ1-2, with 10 bases fitting TRBD1. CDR3 length equals 15 residues. Germline loops: CDR1 SGHTA, CDR2 FQGTGA. With 4 bases clipped from V and 4 bases from J, the junction kept 6 bases outside the gene matches. CDR3 amino acids: CASSSPGQGFYGYTF. The CDR3 DNA reads TGTGCCAGCAGCTCGCCGGGACAGGGGTTCTATGGCTACACCTTC.

The rearrangement joins TRBV29-1 to TRBJ2-7; 8 bases match TRBD2. The CDR3 is made up of 15 amino acids. Trimming removed 6 bases from V and 0 bases from J; junction bases left unmatched: 10. The germline V gene has CDR1 SQVTM and CDR2 ANQGSEA. CDR3 sequence (DNA): TGCAGCGTGGCTGCTACTAGCGGTAGCTCCTACGAGCAGTACTTC. Its translation: CSVAATSGSSYEQYF.

This sequence joins TRBV7-6 and TRBJ2-5; D is ambiguous. The CDR3 has 13 residues. V shed 4 bases and J shed 7 bases, with 13 bases lying between them. Germline CDR1 and CDR2: SGHVS and FNYEAQ. CDR3 region: CASSSPMEGTQYF. The CDR3 DNA reads TGTGCCAGCAGCTCCCCGATGGAAGGGACCCAGTACTTC.

The chain recombines TRBV7-6 with TRBJ1-3; D remains ambiguous. Germline CDR1 is SGHVS and CDR2 is FNYEAQ. This CDR3 has 13 amino acids. V lost 4 bases, J lost 8 bases, and 12 bases lay in between. The CDR3 loop reads CASSSETVDTIYF. CDR3 bases: TGTGCCAGCAGCTCCGAGACGGTCGACACCATATATTTT.

The sample holds many counts of this clonotype. The chain is built from TRBV6-5 and TRBJ2-1, with TRBD2 matching over 12 bases. There are 17 residues in the CDR3. Germline V gene sequence: CDR1 MNHEY, CDR2 SVGAGI. The V segment lost 5 bases and the J segment 0 bases; nucleotides outside the gene matches: 5. This chain's CDR3 is CASSPTSGRFSYNEQFF. The CDR3 DNA reads as TGTGCCAGCAGTCCAACTAGCGGGAGGTTCTCCTACAATGAGCAGTTCTTC.

The chain has TRBV29-1 and TRBJ2-7, with 9 bases matching TRBD2. V shed 3 bases and J 1 base; nucleotides not matched to a gene: 7. Germline V lookup: CDR1 SQVTM, CDR2 ANQGSEA. This CDR3 is 15 amino acids long. The CDR3 nucleotides are TGCAGCGTTGAGAAGAGCGGGGGGACGTCCTACGAGCAGTACTTC. This translates into CSVEKSGGTSYEQYF.

The chain is built from TRBV19 and TRBJ1-2, with 7 bases matching TRBD1. The V gene's germline CDR1 is LNHDA and CDR2 SQIVND (reference sequence). Germline trimming cut 3 bases from V and 7 bases from J; bases unmatched to any gene: 20. This CDR3 has 18 residues. The CDR3 protein is CASSIYSGTDRVIRGYTF. The CDR3 nucleotides read TGTGCCAGTAGTATCTACTCCGGGACAGACAGGGTAATACGTGGCTACACCTTC. Variable domain in full (rest from reference TRBV19 and TRBJ1-2): DGGITQSPKYLFRKEGQNVTLSCEQNLNHDAMYWYRQDPGQGLRLIYYSQIVNDFQKGDIAEGYSVSREKKESFPLTVTSAQKNPTAFYLCASSIYSGTDRVIRGYTFGSGTRLTVV.